A single sample gave rise to the 24 T cell receptor beta chains below, sequenced in a study of tissue T cells after allogeneic stem cell transplantation. Using immunoSEQ multiplex PCR, the repertoire was profiled, and TCRdb retains in-frame clones only, with some absent. The data contain some 19,000 clones, approximately 69% of them seen just once; the ten biggest clones take up approximately 0.39%. Sequenced sample: blood. Source of these receptors: a female BALB/c mouse in good health. The strain's MHC type: H2-d.

Comment on this clone: The gene names here belong to mouse. The read gets to within 1 residue of the CDR3 end, and the germline J gene fills in the rest. The chain carries TRBV13-1 and TRBJ2-3; 9 bases line up with TRBD1. CDR3 length equals 14 residues. Germline CDR1 and CDR2: NSHNY and SYGAGN. Trimming at V came to 3 bases and at J to 3 bases, leaving 2 bases not matched to a gene. The CDR3 bases that were read are TGTGCCAGCAGTGGGGACAGGGAGGCAGAAACGCTGTAT. It specifies CASSGDREAETLY. The complete CDR3 reads CASSGDREAETLYF.

Points on this clone: These gene names are mouse names. Read sequence stops 1 residue before the CDR3 end, and the germline J gene provides the missing end. This chain links TRBV13-3 with TRBJ2-5; D unresolved. Germline CDR1 reads NNHDY; CDR2 reads SYVADS. The CDR3 contains 12 residues. V lost 0 bases and J lost 5, with 4 bases in between. The CDR3 DNA, read in part, is TGTGCCAGCAGTGATGCCTTAGACACCCAGTAC. As protein: CASSDALDTQY. The complete CDR3 reads CASSDALDTQYF.

With regard to this clone: The gene names given are mouse names. The read is 1 residue too short to cover the CDR3 end, so that end is filled in from the germline J gene. The chain is built from TRBV13-1 and TRBJ2-3; 7 bases line up with TRBD1. CDR3 length equals 16 residues. Germline V gives CDR1 NSHNY, CDR2 SYGAGN. Losses at the gene ends were 3 bases for V and 0 bases for J; bases not matched to a gene: 7. The CDR3: CASSAGQVSSAETLYF. The DNA read from the CDR3 is TGTGCCAGCAGTGCCGGACAGGTCTCTAGTGCAGAAACGCTGTAT.

As concerns this clone: Mouse gene names and germline throughout. The read stops 1 residue short of the end of the CDR3; the missing end is completed from the germline J gene. The chain joins TRBV2 to TRBJ2-1; D might be TRBD1 (5 bases). The V gene's germline CDR1 is LGHNA and CDR2 YSYQKL. Trimming removed 2 bases from V and 1 base from J, with 6 bases in between. The CDR3 loop spans 14 amino acids. CDR3 bases read: TGTGCCAGCAGCCAAAGACAGAACTATGCTGAGCAGTTC. Its protein product is CASSQRQNYAEQF. The entire CDR3 reads CASSQRQNYAEQFF.

Concerning this clone: Genes and germline come from the mouse. With the read ending 1 residue before the CDR3 end, the germline J gene is used to fill in that end. The chain joins TRBV13-2 to TRBJ1-4; TRBD1 aligns across 7 bases. V dropped 0 bases and J dropped 7; count of bases not matched to a gene: 3. This CDR3 contains 14 residues. Germline values: CDR1 NNHNN, CDR2 SYGAGS (reference sequence). CDR3 bases read: TGTGCCAGCGGTGATGGGCGACAGGGCGAAAGATTATTT. As protein: CASGDGRQGERLF. The whole CDR3 is CASGDGRQGERLFF.

As concerns this clone: Mouse germline and gene names are used. The read halts 1 residue ahead of the CDR3 end, with the missing end drawn from the germline J gene. V gene TRBV30 combines with J gene TRBJ2-7, with TRBD1 matching over 8 bases. The CDR3 has 13 residues. V gave up 0 bases and J gave up 6 bases; unmatched junction bases: 4. Germline V gene sequence: CDR1 SQVVS, CDR2 ANEGSEA. The CDR3 loop reads CSSRDSRGREQYF. The sequenced part of the CDR3 DNA is TGTAGTTCTAGAGATTCCAGGGGGCGTGAACAGTAC.

There are a few counts of this clone. Gene names are the mouse ones. Coverage ceases 1 residue before the CDR3 finishes, and the germline J gene fills in the end. This chain links TRBV5 with TRBJ2-7, with 8 bases aligning to TRBD1. Germline V gene lookup returns CDR1 LGHNA and CDR2 YNLKQL (reference sequence). The trim removed 1 base at V and 2 bases at J, leaving 1 base unmatched. The CDR3 spans 14 residues. The covered CDR3 bases are TGTGCCAGCAGCCAAGGGACAGGGACCTATGAACAGTAC. This codes for CASSQGTGTYEQY. The whole CDR3 reads CASSQGTGTYEQYF.

Comment on this clone: The listed genes are named as in mouse. The read gets to within 1 residue of the CDR3 end, and the germline J gene fills in the rest. The chain is built from TRBV13-1 and TRBJ2-2, with D perhaps TRBD2 (7 bases). Trimming removed 3 bases from V and 11 bases from J, with 11 bases in between. Germline V gene sequence: CDR1 NSHNY, CDR2 SYGAGN. The length of the CDR3 is 12 residues. The chain's CDR3 is CASSGTGGQLYF. The DNA read from the CDR3 is TGTGCCAGCAGTGGGACGGGGGGCCAGCTCTAC.

About this clone itself: Gene names and germline refer to mouse. From the germline J gene comes the end of the CDR3, since the read stops 1 residue before it. This chain joins TRBV1 and TRBJ2-1, with D perhaps matching TRBD1 or TRBD2 (5 bases each). CDR1 is NSQYPW, CDR2 LRSPGD, per germline (reference sequence). V was trimmed by 4 bases and J by 1 base, leaving 8 bases between them. The CDR3 covers 14 residues. The DNA read from the CDR3 is TGCACCTGCAGTGTCCGGGACAACTATGCTGAGCAGTTC. It specifies CTCSVRDNYAEQF. The full CDR3 protein is CTCSVRDNYAEQFF.

Worth noting for this clone: The gene names given are mouse names. The sequenced fragment ends 1 residue before the CDR3 boundary, so the rest is inferred from the germline J gene. V and J are TRBV20 and TRBJ2-4; no firm D call. The CDR3 spans 13 residues. The V end lost 5 bases, the J end lost 0 bases, and 9 bases lay between the germline ends. Germline lookup yields CDR1 GFQATS and CDR2 STVNSAI. The covered CDR3 bases are TGTGGTGCTTTTCCGGCCAGTCAAAACACCTTGTAC. It yields the protein CGAFPASQNTLY. The entire CDR3 sequence reads CGAFPASQNTLYF.

This clone was counted only a few times. Gene names refer to mouse genes. The read finishes 1 residue shy of the CDR3 end, and the germline J gene is used to complete it. The chain joins TRBV19 to TRBJ2-7; 9 bases are a match to TRBD2. The CDR3 sequence is 14 residues long. J gave up 7 bases and V 7 bases, and 12 bases lay outside the gene matches. Germline CDR1 and CDR2: FNHDT and SITEND (reference sequence). The covered CDR3 bases are TGTGCCAGCCTTAAACTGGGGGGCGCGGGGGAACAGTAC. Translating gives CASLKLGGAGEQY. The full CDR3 reads CASLKLGGAGEQYF.

In the case of this clone: The genes are named according to mouse. The sequenced fragment ends 1 residue before the CDR3 boundary, so the rest is inferred from the germline J gene. The chain couples TRBV13-3 to TRBJ2-5, with TRBD1 identical over 7 bases. The CDR3 is 15 amino acids. Germline trimming cut 1 base from V and 5 bases from J; bases unmatched to any gene: 7. CDR1 is NNHDY and CDR2 is SYVADS in the germline V gene. The CDR3 is CASSDRRQGTDTQYF. The covered CDR3 bases are TGTGCCAGCAGTGATAGGAGACAGGGTACAGACACCCAGTAC.

This clone was recorded only once. Genes and germline are mouse. The CDR3 extends 1 residue past the end of the read, so its final part is completed from the germline J gene. The chain recombines TRBV1 with TRBJ2-7; 9 nucleotides line up with TRBD1. The germline V gene has CDR1 NSQYPW and CDR2 LRSPGD (reference sequence). V shed 4 bases, J shed 4 bases, and the junction held 2 bases outside the gene matches. The CDR3 sequence is 13 residues long. CDR3 loop: CTCSGGTGYEQYF. The CDR3 DNA, read in part, is TGCACCTGCAGTGGCGGGACAGGGTATGAACAGTAC.

This clone was detected only a few times. Gene names and germline refer to mouse. Read coverage stops 1 residue before the CDR3 terminus; the germline J gene supplies the remainder. The sample has other DNA sequences that encode this CDR3 too. The chain carries TRBV5 and TRBJ2-7; 7 bases align to TRBD2. The V segment lost 0 bases and the J segment 4 bases; nucleotides outside the gene matches: 0. The CDR3 is made up of 13 amino acids. The germline V gene encodes CDR1 LGHNA and CDR2 YNLKQL (reference sequence). CDR3 loop: CASSQEGGYEQYF. CDR3 DNA, as far as it was read: TGTGCCAGCAGCCAAGAGGGGGGGTATGAACAGTAC.

Comments on this clone: Here the gene names and germline are mouse. The read terminates 1 residue ahead of where the CDR3 ends, so the germline J gene completes it. V and J are TRBV1 and TRBJ2-1; 7 bases are shared with TRBD1. The germline gives CDR1 NSQYPW, CDR2 LRSPGD (reference sequence). This CDR3 region has 14 residues. After removal of 4 bases from V and 1 base from J, the junction contained 1 base not matched to a gene. This CDR3 reads CTCSVTGNYAEQFF. CDR3 bases read: TGCACCTGCAGTGTGACAGGGAACTATGCTGAGCAGTTC.

This clone was counted only a few times. Each gene name is a mouse one. The read comes to an end 1 residue before the CDR3 does, leaving the germline J gene to fill in the end. The chain combines TRBV29 with TRBJ2-7, with TRBD1 identical over 7 bases. After removal of 6 bases from V and 5 bases from J, the junction contained 1 base not matched to a gene. CDR1 is MSHET, CDR2 SYDVDS, per germline. The CDR3 has 11 residues. The CDR3 reads CASRTGNEQYF. CDR3 DNA, as far as it was read: TGTGCTAGCAGGACAGGGAATGAACAGTAC.

In the case of this clone: Gene names denote mouse genes. The read stops 1 residue short of the end of the CDR3; the missing end is completed from the germline J gene. This chain joins TRBV14 and TRBJ2-1; the D is unclear. The germline V gene has CDR1 SGHDT and CDR2 FRDEAV. V was shortened by 5 bases and J by 0 bases, with 9 bases between the two germline ends. The CDR3 sequence is 14 residues long. This CDR3 reads CASRSDGNYAEQFF. CDR3 DNA, as far as it was read: TGTGCCAGCAGGTCGGACGGTAACTATGCTGAGCAGTTC.

This clone has only a few counts. Mouse gene names and germline throughout. The sequence runs out 1 residue before the end of the CDR3; the remainder is reconstructed from the germline J gene. The chain links TRBV5 to TRBJ2-7; TRBD2 agrees at 14 bases. From germline, CDR1 is LGHNA and CDR2 YNLKQL (reference sequence). The length of the CDR3 is 14 residues. Trimming removed 6 bases from V and 7 bases from J; junction bases left unmatched: 5. Incomplete CDR3 DNA: TGTGCCAGCAGTCGGGACTGGGGGGGCGAAGAACAGTAC. It specifies CASSRDWGGEEQY. The whole CDR3 protein is CASSRDWGGEEQYF.

This clone was seen a single time. Here the gene names and germline are mouse. The read falls 1 residue short of the CDR3 end, and the missing part is taken from the germline J gene. This chain uses TRBV16 with TRBJ2-3; 8 bases align to TRBD2. The V gene's germline CDR1 is SGHSA and CDR2 FRNQAP. This CDR3 is built from 17 residues. V trimming: 2 bases; J trimming: 0 bases; junction bases outside the gene matches: 7. Partial CDR3 DNA: TGTGCAAGCAGCTTATACCTGGGGGGCGCGAGTGCAGAAACGCTGTAT. Translated, it gives CASSLYLGGASAETLY. The full CDR3 is CASSLYLGGASAETLYF. The variable domain in full, with the rest retrieved from reference TRBV16 and TRBJ2-3, is NAGVIQTPRHKVTGKGQEATLWCEPISGHSAVFWYRQTIVQGLEFLTYFRNQAPIDDSGMPKERFSAQMPNQSHSTLKIQSTQPQDSAVYLCASSLYLGGASAETLYFGSGTRLTVL.

In regard to this clone: Germline and genes here are mouse. The CDR3 bases that were read are TGTGCTAGCAGTTGGGACTGGGGGGAGGGCCAAGACACCCAGTAC. This sequence encodes CASSWDWGEGQDTQY. The full CDR3 protein is CASSWDWGEGQDTQYF. The V and J genes are TRBV29 and TRBJ2-5; 12 nucleotides match TRBD2. Read sequence stops 1 residue before the CDR3 end, and the germline J gene provides the missing end. The V and J ends lost 4 bases and 2 bases, in that order; junction bases with no gene match: 4. Germline V gene lookup returns CDR1 MSHET and CDR2 SYDVDS. There are 16 residues in the CDR3.

This clone is categorized as medium-sized. Gene labels here are mouse ones. The sequence runs out 1 residue before the end of the CDR3; the remainder is reconstructed from the germline J gene. J is TRBJ1-3 and V is TRBV4; TRBD1 matches at 8 bases. V shed 4 bases and J 2 bases; nucleotides not matched to a gene: 1. The CDR3 contains 14 residues. Germline-derived CDR1 and CDR2 are LGHDT and YNNKQL (reference sequence). CDR3 DNA (partial): TGTGCCAGCAGCTTACAGGGGGCTGGAAATACGCTCTAT. This translates into CASSLQGAGNTLY. The entire CDR3 protein reads CASSLQGAGNTLYF.

To note about this clone: The germline and genes are mouse ones. The read ends 1 residue early relative to the CDR3; the germline J gene fills the gap. This sequence joins TRBV3 and TRBJ2-5; TRBD1 is a possible D gene (6 bases). V was pared by 6 bases and J by 0 bases, with 10 bases between. Germline CDR1 and CDR2: SNHLY and FYNGKV (reference sequence). The CDR3 loop spans 14 amino acids. This CDR3 is CASRTGTNQDTQYF. Incomplete CDR3 DNA: TGTGCCAGCAGAACCGGGACAAACCAAGACACCCAGTAC.

This clone turned up a few times. Any gene name here is a mouse gene name. The CDR3 is cut off 1 residue early in the read; its end comes from the germline J gene. This chain uses TRBV19 with TRBJ2-7; 11 bases are a match to TRBD1. Looked up from germline, CDR1 is FNHDT and CDR2 is SITEND (reference sequence). Unmatched junction bases numbered 7, after V lost 6 bases and J lost 2 bases. The CDR3 is 15 residues long. The sequenced part of the CDR3 DNA is TGTGCCAGCACCAGGACAGGGGGCAGAACCTATGAACAGTAC. This encodes CASTRTGGRTYEQY. The entire CDR3 reads CASTRTGGRTYEQYF. The variable domain in full, completed from reference TRBV19 and TRBJ2-7, reads GGIITQTPKFLIGQEGQKLTLKCQQNFNHDTMYWYRQDSGKGLRLIYYSITENDLQKGDLSEGYDASREKKSSFSLTVTSAQKNEMAVFLCASTRTGGRTYEQYFGPGTRLTVL.

Details on this clone: The genes and germline here are from mouse. The CDR3 end lies 1 residue beyond the end of the read and is filled in from the germline J gene. The chain carries TRBV5 and TRBJ2-4, with a tentative D call TRBD2 (6 bases). Per germline, CDR1 LGHNA and CDR2 YNLKQL (reference sequence). V was cut by 3 bases and J by 6 bases, with 10 bases left in between. CDR3 length: 13 amino acids. The CDR3 bases that were read are TGTGCCAGCAGCCAGCCGGGACTTAACACCTTGTAC. The encoded protein is CASSQPGLNTLY. The whole CDR3 region reads CASSQPGLNTLYF.